This T cell receptor beta chain is from a study of blood T cell repertoires in COVID-19. As for the study in general: Donors in the United States, Italy and Spain gave samples during acute or convalescent COVID-19. PBMCs, B-cell-depleted T cells, or T cells were the source of the cDNA or gDNA that made up the material.

This CDR3 contains 19 residues. From germline, CDR1 is LGHNA and CDR2 YNFKEQ. V was clipped by 1 base and J by 5 bases, with 26 bases between them. Original processing notes: Estimates of nucleated cell counts were drawn from the amplification of reference gene primers. The method was immunoSEQ multiplex PCR; TCRdb's version includes in-frame clones alone and lacks a portion of them. The V and J calls and the clone size are those of that table, but D and trimming were determined from the DNA. The repertoire holds 100,000 or so clones, with 75% to 85% as singletons. Sample: peripheral blood. The origin of this receptor is a human donor in a cohort sampled during active COVID-19. The chain joins TRBV4-2 to TRBJ2-5, with D possibly matching TRBD2 (6 bases). The CDR3 DNA is TGTGCCAGCAGCCAAGGGGACGCAGCGGGTGACGGGGCGGTGGAGACCCAGTACTTC. Translated: CASSQGDAAGDGAVETQYF.